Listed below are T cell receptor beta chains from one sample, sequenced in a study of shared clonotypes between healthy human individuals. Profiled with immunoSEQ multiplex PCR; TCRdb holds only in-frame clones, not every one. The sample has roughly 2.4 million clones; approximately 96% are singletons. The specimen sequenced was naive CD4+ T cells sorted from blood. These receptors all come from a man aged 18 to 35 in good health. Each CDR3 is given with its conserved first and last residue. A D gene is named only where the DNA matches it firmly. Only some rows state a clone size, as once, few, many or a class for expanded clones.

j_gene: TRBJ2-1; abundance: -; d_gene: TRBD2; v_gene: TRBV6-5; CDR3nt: TGTGCCAGCAGGAAGCGGGAGGGATCCTACAATGAGCAGTTCTTC; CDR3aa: CASRKREGSYNEQFF
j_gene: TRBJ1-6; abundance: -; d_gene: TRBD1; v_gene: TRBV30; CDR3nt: TGTGCCTTCACAGGGGGCGCGAATTCACCCCTCCACTTT; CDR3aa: CAFTGGANSPLHF
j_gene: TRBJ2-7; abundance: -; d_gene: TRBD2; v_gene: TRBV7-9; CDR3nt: TGTGCCAGCATCTACCGGGGACTAGCGGGAGTACCATTTCATCCCGAGCAGTACTTC; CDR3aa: CASIYRGLAGVPFHPEQYF
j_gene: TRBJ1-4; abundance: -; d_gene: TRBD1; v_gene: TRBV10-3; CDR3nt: TGTGCCATCCAGGACAGGGCAGGTGAAAAACTGTTTTTT; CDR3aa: CAIQDRAGEKLFF
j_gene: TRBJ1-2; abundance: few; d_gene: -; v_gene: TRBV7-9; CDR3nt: TGTGCCAGCAGCTTAACATCAGCCGCTAACTATGGCTACACCTTC; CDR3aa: CASSLTSAANYGYTF
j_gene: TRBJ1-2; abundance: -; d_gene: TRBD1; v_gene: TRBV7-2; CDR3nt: TGTGCCAGCAGCTCCCAACAGGGGGTGGGTCGCTATGGCTACACCTTC; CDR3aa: CASSSQQGVGRYGYTF
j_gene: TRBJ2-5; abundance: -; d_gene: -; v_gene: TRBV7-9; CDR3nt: TGTGCCAGCAGCCTCGGGCTTAAGACCCAGTACTTC; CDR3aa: CASSLGLKTQYF
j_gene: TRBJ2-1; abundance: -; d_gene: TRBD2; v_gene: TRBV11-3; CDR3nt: TGTGCCAGCAGCTCCTCTTTTGCGGGGGGAAACAATGAGCAGTTCTTC; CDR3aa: CASSSSFAGGNNEQFF
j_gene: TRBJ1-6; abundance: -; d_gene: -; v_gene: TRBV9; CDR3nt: TGTGCCAGCCAATCGGGGGGGCAGCCCTATAATTCACCCCTCCACTTT; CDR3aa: CASQSGGQPYNSPLHF
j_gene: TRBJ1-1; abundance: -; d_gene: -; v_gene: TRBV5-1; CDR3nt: TGCGCCAGCAGCTTGGGAATGAACACTGAAGCTTTCTTT; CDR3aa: CASSLGMNTEAFF
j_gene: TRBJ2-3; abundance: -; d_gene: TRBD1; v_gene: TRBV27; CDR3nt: TGTGCCAGCAGTTTTCAGGGGGCAAAAGATACGCAGTATTTT; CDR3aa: CASSFQGAKDTQYF
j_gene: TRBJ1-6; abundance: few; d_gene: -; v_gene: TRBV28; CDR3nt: TGTGCCAGCAGTTTATGGGGGACGGATTCACCCCTCCACTTT; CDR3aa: CASSLWGTDSPLHF
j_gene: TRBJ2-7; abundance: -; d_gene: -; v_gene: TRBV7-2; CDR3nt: TGTGCCAGCAGCCGCTCCGGATCACGAGGGGAGCAGTACTTC; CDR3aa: CASSRSGSRGEQYF
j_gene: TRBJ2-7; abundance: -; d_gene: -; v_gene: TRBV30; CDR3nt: TGTGCCTGGAGTCGCTCCCGCAGCGAGCAGTACTTC; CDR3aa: CAWSRSRSEQYF
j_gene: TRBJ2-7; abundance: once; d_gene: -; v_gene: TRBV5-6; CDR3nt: TGTGCCAGCAGGTCCGACAGCTCCTACGAGCAGTACTTC; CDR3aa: CASRSDSSYEQYF
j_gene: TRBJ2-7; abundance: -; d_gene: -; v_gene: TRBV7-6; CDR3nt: TGTGCCAGCAGCTTAGGGCTATATTATAGTGGGGTTGGCGATTACGAGCAGTACTTC; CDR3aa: CASSLGLYYSGVGDYEQYF
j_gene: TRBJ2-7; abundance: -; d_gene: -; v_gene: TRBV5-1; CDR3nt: TGCGCCAGCAGCCCCGCCTACGAGCAGTACTTC; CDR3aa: CASSPAYEQYF
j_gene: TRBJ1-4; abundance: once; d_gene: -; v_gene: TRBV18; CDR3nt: TGTGCCAGCTCACCATCGGGGGGCGGTGAAAAACTGTTTTTT; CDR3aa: CASSPSGGGEKLFF
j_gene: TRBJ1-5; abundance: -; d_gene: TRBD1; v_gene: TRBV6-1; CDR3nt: TGTGCCAGCAGTCATGGACAGGGAGGCAATCAGCCCCAGCATTTT; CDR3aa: CASSHGQGGNQPQHF
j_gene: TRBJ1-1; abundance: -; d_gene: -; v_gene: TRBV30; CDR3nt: TGTGCCTGGAGTGATTCCTGGGACACTGAAGCTTTCTTT; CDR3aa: CAWSDSWDTEAFF
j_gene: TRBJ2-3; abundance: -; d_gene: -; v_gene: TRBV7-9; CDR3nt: TGTGCCAGCAGCCCAGTAGGGGGGAGGGCCACTACAGATACGCAGTATTTT; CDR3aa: CASSPVGGRATTDTQYF
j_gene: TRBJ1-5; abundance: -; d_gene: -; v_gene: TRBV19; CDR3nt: TGTGCCAGTAGTAAGAGGGGCGAAGGTAGCAATCAGCCCCAGCATTTT; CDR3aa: CASSKRGEGSNQPQHF
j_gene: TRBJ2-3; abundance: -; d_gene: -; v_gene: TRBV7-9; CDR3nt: TGTGCCAGCAGCTTAACGGGCACAAACACAGATACGCAGTATTTT; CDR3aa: CASSLTGTNTDTQYF
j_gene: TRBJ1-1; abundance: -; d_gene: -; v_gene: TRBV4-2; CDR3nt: TGTGCCAGCAGCCTACAGGGTCTGAACACTGAAGCTTTCTTT; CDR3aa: CASSLQGLNTEAFF
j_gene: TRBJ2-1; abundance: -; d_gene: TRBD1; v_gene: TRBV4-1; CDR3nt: TGCGCCAGCAGCCAAGAGGGACAGTCCTACAATGAGCAGTTCTTC; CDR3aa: CASSQEGQSYNEQFF
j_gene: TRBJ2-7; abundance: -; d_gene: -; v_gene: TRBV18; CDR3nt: TGTGCCAGCTCACCACAATTTGGAGGGACACGCGAGCAGTACTTC; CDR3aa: CASSPQFGGTREQYF